The 27 T cell receptor beta chains presented below share a single source sample, sequenced in a study of blood T cells in healthy people across ages. Next came a second PCR, run for about 7 to 11 cycles, which used a sample-barcoded 5' primer along with a J-beta primer mix. MiXCR, run by TCRdb on the 5' RACE reads, gives a single entry per CDR3 protein. The profile shows hundreds of thousands of distinct CDR3 sequences, about 26% of them singletons. The same sample was also studied in work on T cells of mothers and their children.

The source material was blood. All receptors come from a boy aged 2-15 years in good health.

The chain employs TRBV7-2 and TRBJ1-1; TRBD1 might be the D (6 bases). CDR3 length equals 14 residues. Germline loops: CDR1 SGHTA, CDR2 FQGNSA. Trimming removed 1 base from V and 5 bases from J, with 11 bases in between. The CDR3 sequence is CASSLDRETTEAFF. The DNA for the CDR3 is TGTGCCAGCAGCTTAGACAGGGAGACGACTGAAGCTTTCTTT.

This clonotype was seen more than once but under ten times. The V call is TRBV3-1, the J call TRBJ2-7, with 10 bases that match TRBD2. CDR1 and CDR2 (germline): LGHDT, YNNKEL (reference sequence). The CDR3 spans 14 residues. The V gene end was trimmed by 2 bases and the J gene end by 3 bases; junction bases not matched to a gene: 1. CDR3 sequence reads: CASSQLAGVYEQYF. As DNA, the CDR3 is TGTGCCAGCAGCCAACTAGCGGGAGTCTACGAGCAGTACTTC.

This clonotype was counted a few times. The chain has TRBV29-1 and TRBJ2-1; D is perhaps TRBD2 (5 bases). This CDR3 is 14 amino acids long. V was cut by 2 bases and J by 2 bases, with 10 bases left in between. Germline CDR1 is SQVTM and CDR2 is ANQGSEA. The CDR3 region has the DNA TGCAGCGTTGAAAGTAGCGACACCTACAATGAGCAGTTCTTC. Encoded protein: CSVESSDTYNEQFF.

There are a few counts of this clonotype. The genes are TRBV9 and TRBJ2-7; 9 nucleotides align to TRBD2. Germline V CDR1 and CDR2: SGDLS, YYNGEE. The CDR3 has 16 amino acids. The V gene end was trimmed by 0 bases and the J gene end by 1 base; junction bases not matched to a gene: 5. CDR3 in amino acids: CASSVGIAGASYEQYF. Written as DNA, the CDR3 is TGTGCCAGCAGCGTAGGGATAGCGGGGGCGTCCTACGAGCAGTACTTC.

The V call is TRBV27, the J call TRBJ1-2, with D possibly matching TRBD1 (6 bases). Per the germline V gene, CDR1 is MNHEY and CDR2 is SMNVEV (reference sequence). V lost 5 bases, J lost 6 bases, and 19 bases lay in between. This CDR3 has 15 residues. DNA for the CDR3: TGTGCCAGCAGTCACCGGGTCAGGGGATCAAATGGCTACACCTTC. It is translated as CASSHRVRGSNGYTF.

The chain carries TRBV12-3 or TRBV12-4 and TRBJ1-5; no firm D call. This CDR3 spans 14 amino acids. Trimming took 3 bases from V and 9 from J, leaving 15 bases between them. CDR3 DNA sequence: TGTGCCAGCAGTTTCGGCGGACCTTCGTGGCCCCAGCATTTT. This sequence encodes CASSFGGPSWPQHF.

This clonotype has just a few counts. The CDR3 nucleotides read TGTGCCAGCAGCAATTTAACTAGCGGGAGTCCTGGTCGAGAGACCCAGTACTTC. Protein: CASSNLTSGSPGRETQYF. V usage is TRBV21-1 and J usage is TRBJ2-5; the table's TRBD2 call for D was not verified on the DNA. TRBV21-1 is tagged as a pseudogene. The length of the CDR3 is 18 residues.

This clonotype was picked up a small number of times. The chain recombines TRBV20-1 with TRBJ2-1, with a tentative D call TRBD1 (7 bases). Germline loops: CDR1 DFQATT, CDR2 SNEGSKA (reference sequence). V was trimmed by 0 bases and J by 4 bases, leaving 16 bases between them. The CDR3 loop spans 16 amino acids. As DNA, the CDR3 is TGCAGTGCTAGAGATCCCTGGGGGGACAGATACAATGAGCAGTTCTTC. This sequence encodes CSARDPWGDRYNEQFF.

The chain is built from TRBV19 and TRBJ1-6; TRBD1 aligns across 7 bases. CDR3 length equals 15 residues. CDR1 and CDR2 from the germline V gene are LNHDA and SQIVND (reference sequence). Trimming cost V 3 bases and J 5 bases; bases outside gene matches: 4. CDR3 coding DNA: TGTGCCAGTAGTATCGGGGGACAGCATAATTCACCCCTCCACTTT. Translating it yields CASSIGGQHNSPLHF.

V is TRBV7-9 and J is TRBJ1-4; tentatively, D is TRBD1 (6 bases). Germline CDR1 and CDR2: SEHNR and FQNEAQ (reference sequence). CDR3 length equals 15 residues. V lost 5 bases and J lost 7, with 17 bases in between. The CDR3 bases are TGTGCCAGCAGCAGGGACATCGGGTTTAGTGAAAAACTGTTTTTT. It is translated as CASSRDIGFSEKLFF.

This chain links TRBV7-3 with TRBJ2-5; possibly TRBD2 for D (6 bases). Trimming took 4 bases from V and 1 from J, leaving 13 bases between them. The CDR3 contains 15 residues. The germline gives CDR1 SGHTA, CDR2 FQGTGA. This CDR3 is CASSSGRTIQETQYF. CDR3 DNA: TGTGCCAGCAGCTCCGGCCGGACTATCCAAGAGACCCAGTACTTC. The variable domain in full, with the rest retrieved from reference TRBV7-3 and TRBJ2-5, is GAGVSQTPSNKVTEKGKYVELRCDPISGHTALYWYRQSLGQGPEFLIYFQGTGAADDSGLPNDRFFAVRPEGSVSTLKIQRTERGDSAVYLCASSSGRTIQETQYFGPGTRLLVL.

V and J are TRBV5-1 and TRBJ2-1; 13 bases are shared with TRBD2. CDR1 and CDR2 (germline): SGHRS, YFSETQ. V lost 0 bases to trimming and J lost 7 bases; unmatched junction nucleotides: 4. The CDR3 is 16 residues long. CDR3 bases: TGCGCCAGCAGCTTGGGGGCGACTAGCGGGAGGAATGAGCAGTTCTTC. It encodes CASSLGATSGRNEQFF.

With respect to this clonotype: A junction boundary mismatches the germline segment, possibly from a read error. V usage is TRBV14 and J usage is TRBJ2-5; D remains unclear. The CDR3 extends over 13 amino acids. Germline V gives CDR1 SGHDN, CDR2 FVKESK. DNA for the CDR3: TGTGCCAGCAGCCGAAGGAACCAAGAGACCCAGTACTTT. This codes for CASSRRNQETQYF.

The chain combines TRBV9 with TRBJ1-2, with D uncertain. V lost 4 bases to trimming and J lost 6 bases, with 13 bases between them. This CDR3 has 13 amino acids. In germline, CDR1 is SGDLS, CDR2 YYNGEE. For the CDR3, the DNA is TGTGCCAGCAGCCCAGGAGGCGGAGATGGCTACACCTTC. Its translation is CASSPGGGDGYTF.

The rearrangement links TRBV12-3 or TRBV12-4 to TRBJ2-5; tentative D call: TRBD2 (5 bases). The CDR3 consists of 14 residues. The germline V and J ends were trimmed by 3 bases and 2 bases, with 10 bases remaining between them. The CDR3 is CASSLSDLQETQYF. CDR3 nucleotide sequence: TGTGCCAGCAGTTTGTCGGACTTACAAGAGACCCAGTACTTC.

This clonotype was counted between two and nine times. CDR3 sequence (DNA): TGCGCCAGCAGTAACAGTCGGGTGGCGGAGCCGCAGTATTTT. Protein sequence: CASSNSRVAEPQYF. V usage is TRBV10-2 and J usage is TRBJ2-3, with D hard to call. The CDR3 extends over 14 amino acids. V was cut by 5 bases and J by 10 bases, with 19 bases left in between. The germline gives CDR1 WSHSY, CDR2 SAAADI.

This clonotype was observed at least ten times. This chain's CDR3 is CASCPRTSTDTQYF. CDR3 sequence (DNA): TGTGCCTCCTGCCCCCGCACTAGCACAGATACGCAGTATTTT. The chain carries TRBV13 and TRBJ2-3; D is uncertain. The CDR3 runs to 14 residues. Germline V gives CDR1 PRHDT, CDR2 FYEKMQ (reference sequence). The V gene lost 11 bases and the J gene lost 0 bases, with 15 bases spanning the gap.

This clonotype occurred a few times. V gene TRBV30 combines with J gene TRBJ2-1; unclear D gene. Germline V CDR1 and CDR2: GTSNPN, SVGIG (reference sequence). CDR3 length: 13 amino acids. Trimming shortened V by 2 bases and J by 10 bases, and 15 bases separated the two germline ends. This CDR3 is CAWSKDERYEQFF. The CDR3 DNA reads as TGTGCCTGGAGTAAAGATGAAAGATACGAGCAGTTCTTC.

The gene calls are TRBV11-2 and TRBJ2-5; a weak D match, TRBD1 (5 bases). The DNA end is a closer match to TRBJ2-1, so the J assignment may be wrong. Per germline, CDR1 SGHAT and CDR2 FQNNGV. The CDR3 consists of 14 residues. The CDR3 coding sequence is TGTGCCAGCAGCTCTACAGGCTGGCTCAATGAGCAGTTCTTC. It translates to CASSSTGWLNEQFF.

V is TRBV2 and J is TRBJ1-2; D call uncertain. V lost 6 bases and J lost 8, with 19 bases in between. The CDR3 loop spans 14 amino acids. Germline V gene sequence: CDR1 SNHLY, CDR2 FYNNEI. Here the CDR3 DNA reads TGTGCCAGCAGGGGTCTCCAGACGGGCGCCGGCTACACCTTC. Amino acid sequence: CASRGLQTGAGYTF.

The CDR3 loop reads CASSVGGNPGTYEQYF. The CDR3 DNA reads TGTGCCAGCAGCGTAGGGGGTAATCCAGGTACCTACGAGCAGTACTTC. The chain carries TRBV9 and TRBJ2-5, with D uncertain. The DNA matches TRBJ2-7 better at its end, which makes the J call doubtful. This CDR3 has 16 residues. The V gene's germline CDR1 is SGDLS and CDR2 YYNGEE.

The chain recombines TRBV7-8 with TRBJ1-5; perhaps TRBD1 as D (5 bases). CDR1 is SGHVS and CDR2 is FQNEAQ in the germline V gene. This CDR3 region has 14 residues. V dropped 5 bases and J dropped 11 bases, with 19 bases sitting between them. The CDR3 region is CASSPGTGMGAQHF. The CDR3 DNA is TGTGCCAGCAGCCCTGGGACCGGGATGGGGGCCCAGCATTTT.

This clonotype has ten or more counts. The CDR3 end shows no conserved phenylalanine or tryptophan, and so a read error is likely. The DNA is omitted, as the CDR3 cannot be located on it reliably, and the CDR3 follows TCRdb's listing. The chain couples TRBV30 to TRBJ2-7; the table's TRBD1 call for D was not verified on the DNA. Germline loops: CDR1 GTSNPN, CDR2 SVGIG (reference sequence). Both ends counted, the CDR3 spans 12 residues. The CDR3: CAWSLVRDRVWI.

The chain recombines TRBV10-3 with TRBJ2-2; 7 bases are a match to TRBD2. Germline V gene data show CDR1 as ENHRY and CDR2 as SYGVKD. The CDR3 covers 15 residues. Trimming removed 6 bases from V and 0 bases from J; junction bases left unmatched: 4. CDR3 nucleotides: TGTGCCATCAGCGAAAGCGGGGCGAACACCGGGGAGCTGTTTTTT. Amino acids: CAISESGANTGELFF.

This chain links TRBV20-1 with TRBJ2-3; unclear D gene. V was shortened by 3 bases and J by 6 bases, with 10 bases between the two germline ends. CDR3 length: 12 amino acids. Germline V CDR1 and CDR2: DFQATT, SNEGSKA (reference sequence). CDR3 residues: CSARVGSDTQYF. CDR3 DNA: TGCAGTGCTAGGGTGGGATCTGATACGCAGTATTTT.

The chain is built from TRBV6-1 and TRBJ2-1; the D call may be TRBD1 or TRBD2 (5 bases each). With the DNA end fitting TRBJ2-7 better, the J assignment may be wrong. This CDR3 has 16 amino acids. Germline loops: CDR1 MNHNS, CDR2 SASEGT. CDR3 in DNA: TGTGCCAGCAGGGGAGCGGCGCAGGGTGCCACCTACGAGCAGTACTTC. This gives the protein CASRGAAQGATYEQYF.

The table lists this clonotype with a few counts. The gene calls are TRBV20-1 and TRBJ1-2; D not resolved. With 6 bases removed from V and 9 bases from J, the gap between germline ends came to 17 bases. The CDR3 covers 12 residues. Germline CDR1 DFQATT, CDR2 SNEGSKA (reference sequence). CDR3 DNA sequence: TGCAGTGCGGCCGCCGGCGATTCGAGCTACACCTTC. As protein: CSAAAGDSSYTF.